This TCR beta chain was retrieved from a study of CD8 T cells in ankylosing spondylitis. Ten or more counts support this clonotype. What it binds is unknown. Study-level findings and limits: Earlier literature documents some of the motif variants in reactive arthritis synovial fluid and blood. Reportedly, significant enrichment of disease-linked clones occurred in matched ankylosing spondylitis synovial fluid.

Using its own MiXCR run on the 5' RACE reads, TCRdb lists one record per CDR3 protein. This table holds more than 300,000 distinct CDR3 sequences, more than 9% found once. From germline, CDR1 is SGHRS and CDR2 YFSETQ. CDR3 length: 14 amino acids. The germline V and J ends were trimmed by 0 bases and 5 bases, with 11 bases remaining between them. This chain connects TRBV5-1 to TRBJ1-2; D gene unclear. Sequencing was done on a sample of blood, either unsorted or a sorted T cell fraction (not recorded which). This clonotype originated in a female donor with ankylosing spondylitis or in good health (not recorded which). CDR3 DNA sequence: TGCGCCAGCAGCTTGGGAAGGGTCCAATATGGCTACACCTTC. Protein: CASSLGRVQYGYTF. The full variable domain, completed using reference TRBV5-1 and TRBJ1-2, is KAGVTQTPRYLIKTRGQQVTLSCSPISGHRSVSWYQQTPGQGLQFLFEYFSETQRNKGNFPGRFSGRQFSNSRSEMNVSTLELGDSALYLCASSLGRVQYGYTFGSGTRLTVV.